The present entry profiles one T cell receptor (beta chain) with its context. Trimming took off 1 base at V and 4 bases at J, with 11 bases between the two ends. Germline-derived CDR1 and CDR2 are MNHEY and SMNVEV (reference sequence). The CDR3 is made up of 14 amino acids. The sample is drawn from a study of blood T cell repertoires in COVID-19. Study in general: Specimens from acute and convalescent COVID-19 originated in the United States, Italy and Spain. T cells, B-cell-depleted T cells, or PBMCs provided the cDNA or gDNA that served as material.

The cohort comprised adults aged 18 to 89 years residing in approximately 25 US areas. Original analysis: Researchers report that nucleated cell counts were estimated from reference gene primer amplification. Sequencing was performed with immunoSEQ multiplex PCR; in TCRdb, only in-frame clones are kept and a portion is missing. For V, J and clone size, that table is used; D and trimming come from the DNA. Here the sample spans about 210,000 clones, roughly 89% being singletons. The sequencing sample was made of PBMCs or T cells enriched from blood (not recorded which). This TCR derives from a man aged 18 to 35 with acute COVID-19. The rearrangement uses TRBV27 and TRBJ2-7, with D possibly being TRBD2 (5 bases). The CDR3 DNA is TGTGCCAGCAGTTTATTCGGTCGGGGATACGAGCAGTACTTC. Residues: CASSLFGRGYEQYF.